A selection of T cell receptor beta chains follows, all from one sample in a study of blood T cell repertoires in COVID-19. Data came from immunoSEQ multiplex PCR; TCRdb stores just in-frame clones and leaves some out. The sample lists tens of thousands of clones, roughly 87% occurring once. Sequencing was done on a sample of peripheral blood. Receptor source: an elderly woman in a cohort sampled during active or convalescent COVID-19. Each CDR3 is given with its conserved first and last residue. Each record gives: D gene, clone size, V gene, J gene, CDR3 protein, CDR3 DNA. D genes are given only for firm matches. For some rows the clone size is stated as once, few or many, or as a class when expanded; others skip it.

NA,NA,TRBV5-4,TRBJ2-7,CASSRRDSGMGEQYF,TGTGCCAGCAGCCGGAGGGACAGTGGGATGGGCGAGCAGTACTTC
TRBD2,NA,TRBV24-1,TRBJ2-3,CATSERLAPDQLYF,TGTGCCACCAGTGAGCGACTAGCCCCAGATCAACTATATTTT
NA,few,TRBV5-1,TRBJ1-1,CASSLVRETEAFF,TGCGCCAGCAGCTTGGTGCGGGAAACTGAAGCTTTCTTT
TRBD1,NA,TRBV11-3,TRBJ2-2,CASSFMQGANGELFF,TGTGCCAGCAGCTTTATGCAGGGGGCTAACGGGGAGCTGTTTTTT
TRBD1,NA,TRBV11-3,TRBJ1-1,CASSLGTGPDTEAFF,TGTGCCAGCAGCTTAGGGACAGGGCCCGACACTGAAGCTTTCTTT
TRBD1,NA,TRBV5-1,TRBJ1-1,CASSRGTGGNTEAFF,TGCGCCAGCAGCAGGGGGACAGGGGGAAACACTGAAGCTTTCTTT
NA,few,TRBV16,TRBJ1-3,CASSQSGTTGNTIYF,TGTGCCAGCAGCCAATCGGGGACTACTGGAAACACCATATATTTT
TRBD2,NA,TRBV10-2,TRBJ2-1,CASSVLAGEGEQFF,TGCGCCAGCAGTGTGCTAGCGGGAGAGGGTGAGCAGTTCTTC
TRBD2,NA,TRBV5-1,TRBJ2-5,CASSPGLAGETQYF,TGCGCCAGCAGCCCCGGACTAGCGGGAGAGACCCAGTACTTC
NA,NA,TRBV23-1,TRBJ2-1,CASSQIPKSSYNEQFF,TGCGCCAGCAGTCAAATACCGAAGAGCTCCTACAATGAGCAGTTCTTC
NA,NA,TRBV27,TRBJ1-1,CASSTAQGKNTEAFF,TGTGCCAGCAGTACCGCCCAGGGGAAGAACACTGAAGCTTTCTTT
TRBD1,NA,TRBV5-1,TRBJ2-7,CASSWEARGRGEQYF,TGCGCCAGCAGCTGGGAGGCCAGGGGGCGTGGCGAGCAGTACTTC
NA,NA,TRBV6-5,TRBJ1-4,CASRGGTNEKLFF,TGTGCCAGCAGAGGGGGAACTAATGAAAAACTGTTTTTT
TRBD1,NA,TRBV5-1,TRBJ1-1,CASSLSATGGTEAFF,TGCGCCAGCAGCTTGTCAGCGACAGGGGGGACTGAAGCTTTCTTT
TRBD1,NA,TRBV30,TRBJ1-3,CAWSRDRVGFGNTIYF,TGTGCCTGGAGTCGGGACAGGGTTGGCTTTGGAAACACCATATATTTT
TRBD2,once,TRBV4-3,TRBJ2-3,CASSQEASGRIRDTQYF,TGCGCCAGCAGCCAAGAAGCCAGCGGGAGGATAAGAGATACGCAGTATTTT
TRBD2,NA,TRBV5-1,TRBJ2-7,CASSPQAGGFYEQYF,TGCGCCAGCAGCCCGCAAGCGGGGGGGTTTTACGAGCAGTACTTC
TRBD1,NA,TRBV9,TRBJ1-2,CASSVVAADRLGYGYTF,TGTGCCAGCAGCGTAGTAGCGGCGGACAGGTTAGGCTATGGCTACACCTTC
TRBD1,NA,TRBV9,TRBJ1-1,CASSSRTGLNTEAFF,TGTGCCAGCAGCTCCCGGACAGGCCTGAACACTGAAGCTTTCTTT
NA,NA,TRBV7-2,TRBJ2-1,CASSPTSSYNEQFF,TGTGCCAGCAGCCCGACTAGTTCCTACAATGAGCAGTTCTTC
TRBD2,NA,TRBV7-3,TRBJ2-2,CASSLWALAGENTGELFF,TGTGCCAGCAGCTTGTGGGCTCTAGCGGGGGAGAACACCGGGGAGCTGTTTTTT
NA,NA,TRBV19,TRBJ2-1,CASSTRINEQFF,TGTGCCAGTAGTACCAGGATTAATGAGCAGTTCTTC
NA,NA,TRBV5-8,TRBJ2-2,CASSLEPWRALNTGELFF,TGTGCCAGCAGCTTGGAGCCCTGGCGGGCCCTGAACACCGGGGAGCTGTTTTTT
NA,NA,TRBV12-3/TRBV12-4,TRBJ1-1,CASSLTGNTEAFF,TGTGCCAGCAGTTTAACCGGGAACACTGAAGCTTTCTTT
NA,NA,TRBV5-6,TRBJ2-2,CASSLAQAMNTGELFF,TGTGCCAGCAGCTTGGCACAGGCCATGAACACCGGGGAGCTGTTTTTT
NA,NA,TRBV7-7,TRBJ2-1,CASSSGGPNNEQFF,TGTGCTAGCAGCTCCGGCGGGCCTAACAATGAGCAGTTCTTC
NA,NA,TRBV14,TRBJ1-1,CASSPWGNTEAFF,TGTGCCAGCAGCCCATGGGGCAACACTGAAGCTTTCTTT
TRBD1,NA,TRBV7-8,TRBJ1-3,CASSLGGTGFSGNTIYF,TGTGCCAGCAGCTTAGGTGGGACAGGCTTCTCTGGAAACACCATATATTTT